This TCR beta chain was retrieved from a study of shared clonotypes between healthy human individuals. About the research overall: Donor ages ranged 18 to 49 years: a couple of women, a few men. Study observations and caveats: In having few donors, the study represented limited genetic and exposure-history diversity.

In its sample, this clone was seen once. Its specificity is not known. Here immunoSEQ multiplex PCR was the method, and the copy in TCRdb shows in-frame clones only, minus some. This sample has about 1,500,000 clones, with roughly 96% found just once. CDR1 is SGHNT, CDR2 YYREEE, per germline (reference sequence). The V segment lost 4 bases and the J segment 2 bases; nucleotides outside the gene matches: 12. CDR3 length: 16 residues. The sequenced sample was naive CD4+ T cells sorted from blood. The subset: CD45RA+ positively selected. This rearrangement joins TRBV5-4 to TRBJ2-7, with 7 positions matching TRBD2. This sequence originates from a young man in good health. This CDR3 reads CASSQSPSGKTYEQYF. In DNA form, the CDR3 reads TGTGCCAGCAGCCAATCGCCAAGCGGGAAGACCTACGAGCAGTACTTC.